This TCR beta chain was obtained from a study of blood T cells in healthy people across ages. Each donor was a healthy Caucasian individual from Russia, aged roughly 6 to 90. This clonotype occurred a few times. The authors ran a second PCR of about 6 to 12 cycles using a sample-barcoded 5' primer and a J-beta primer mix. Each CDR3 protein gets one entry after TCRdb re-called the 5' RACE reads with MiXCR. The sample lists about 1.8 million distinct CDR3 sequences, about 50% occurring once. The clonotype was recovered from a woman aged 40 to 49 in good health. The sample comprised blood.

CDR3 nucleotides: TGTGCCAGCAGTTTAGACTATCGGGTGGAGACCCAGTACTTC. Its translation is CASSLDYRVETQYF. The chain combines TRBV28 with TRBJ2-5, with a tentative D call TRBD2 (5 bases). The CDR3 contains 14 residues. The V gene's germline CDR1 is MDHEN and CDR2 SYDVKM. V lost 2 bases and J lost 5, with 12 bases in between. Drawing the rest from reference TRBV28 and TRBJ2-5, the complete variable domain is DVKVTQSSRYLVKRTGEKVFLECVQDMDHENMFWYRQDPGLGLRLIYFSYDVKMKEKGDIPEGYSVSREKKERFSLILESASTNQTSMYLCASSLDYRVETQYFGPGTRLLVL.